This T cell receptor beta chain was found in a study of T cells in localized non-small cell lung cancer. Germline CDR1 and CDR2: MNHNS and SASEGT. This CDR3 is built from 12 residues. Between the trimmed V and J ends, which lost 4 bases and 6 bases, there was a span of 7 bases. TCRdb's table, derived via immunoSEQ multiplex PCR, lists solely in-frame clones and lacks some. The repertoire consists of tens of thousands of clones, with 80% to 90% occurring once and the leading ten covering under 25%. The specimen was peripheral blood, collected before any cancer treatment. The receptor's source is a man aged 40-75 years with stage I squamous cell lung carcinoma. The V and J genes are TRBV6-1 and TRBJ1-5; TRBD1 might be the D (5 bases). CDR3: CASSVGGQPQHF. CDR3 nucleotides: TGTGCCAGCAGTGTGGGGGGTCAGCCCCAGCATTTT.